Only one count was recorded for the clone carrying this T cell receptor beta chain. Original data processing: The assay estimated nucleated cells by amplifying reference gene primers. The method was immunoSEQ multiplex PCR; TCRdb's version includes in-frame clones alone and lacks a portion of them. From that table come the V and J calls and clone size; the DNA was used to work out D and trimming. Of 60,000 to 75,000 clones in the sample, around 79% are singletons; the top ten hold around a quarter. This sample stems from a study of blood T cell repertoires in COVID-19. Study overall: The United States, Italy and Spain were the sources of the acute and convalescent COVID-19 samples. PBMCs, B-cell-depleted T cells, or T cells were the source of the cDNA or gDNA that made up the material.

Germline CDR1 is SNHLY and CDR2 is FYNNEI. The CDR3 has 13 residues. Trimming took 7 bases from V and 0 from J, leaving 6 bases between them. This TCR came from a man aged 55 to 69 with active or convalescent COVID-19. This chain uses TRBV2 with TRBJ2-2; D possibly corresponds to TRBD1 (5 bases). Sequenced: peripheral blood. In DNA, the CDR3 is TGTGCCAGCAAGACAGCGAACACCGGGGAGCTGTTTTTT. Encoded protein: CASKTANTGELFF.